Shown below are 23 T cell receptor beta chains from a single sample sequenced in a study of CD8+ T cells in alopecia areata. The authors extracted RNA and reverse transcribed it into cDNA as the sequencing template. Assay used: immunoSEQ multiplex PCR; TCRdb lists only in-frame clones, some missing. The sample shows over 200,000 clones, about 53% of them seen only once. The sample was CD4+ T cells sorted from blood, taken at week 0. Source of these receptors: a human donor with alopecia areata.

The rearrangement uses TRBV6-1 and TRBJ2-5; 9 bases align to TRBD1. The V segment lost 5 bases and the J segment 5 bases; nucleotides outside the gene matches: 6. CDR3 length: 14 residues. Germline CDR1 reads MNHNS; CDR2 reads SASEGT. The CDR3 loop reads CASSLQGAGETQYF. In DNA, the CDR3 is TGTGCCAGCAGTTTACAGGGGGCGGGGGAGACCCAGTACTTC.

The genes are TRBV9 and TRBJ2-3; 7 nucleotides align to TRBD2. The CDR3 spans 15 residues. Losses at the gene ends were 2 bases for V and 0 bases for J; bases not matched to a gene: 3. Per the germline V gene, CDR1 is SGDLS and CDR2 is YYNGEE. The chain's CDR3 is CASSVSGFSTDTQYF. CDR3 DNA: TGTGCCAGCAGCGTTAGCGGGTTTAGCACAGATACGCAGTATTTT.

The chain links TRBV28 to TRBJ2-4; 9 nucleotides match TRBD1. Trimming at V came to 8 bases and at J to 0 bases, leaving 2 bases not matched to a gene. This CDR3 is 14 amino acids long. Germline CDR1 and CDR2: MDHEN and SYDVKM. In DNA, the CDR3 is TGTGCCAGCGGGACAGGGTCAGCCAAAAACATTCAGTACTTC. Residues: CASGTGSAKNIQYF.

The rearrangement uses TRBV30 and TRBJ2-3; D may correspond to TRBD1 or TRBD2 (6 bases each). Germline CDR1 GTSNPN, CDR2 SVGIG (reference sequence). This CDR3 spans 12 amino acids. V lost 5 bases to trimming and J lost 5 bases, with 11 bases between them. CDR3 in DNA: TGTGCCTGGGGGGGGCAAGAAGATACGCAGTATTTT. Translated: CAWGGQEDTQYF.

This clone came up a few times. V is TRBV5-6 and J is TRBJ2-1, with 8 bases that match TRBD2. Losses at the gene ends were 2 bases for V and 6 bases for J; bases not matched to a gene: 7. Germline V gene sequence: CDR1 SGHDT, CDR2 YYEEEE. This CDR3 has 15 amino acids. CDR3 sequence (DNA): TGTGCCAGCAGCTTAGCGGGAGCGCGGGCCAATGAGCAGTTCTTC. Translation gives CASSLAGARANEQFF.

V and J are TRBV6-5 and TRBJ2-7; 7 positions match TRBD1. J was trimmed by 4 bases and V by 2 bases; bases with no gene match: 5. The CDR3 is 14 amino acids. Germline V gene lookup returns CDR1 MNHEY and CDR2 SVGAGI. Here the CDR3 reads CASSYRQGIYEQYF. Here the CDR3 DNA reads TGTGCCAGCAGTTACCGACAGGGTATTTACGAGCAGTACTTC.

The chain combines TRBV2 with TRBJ1-2; 12 bases agree with TRBD1. Germline CDR1 SNHLY, CDR2 FYNNEI. The CDR3 totals 18 residues. J was trimmed by 4 bases and V by 0 bases; bases with no gene match: 9. CDR3 sequence reads: CASSEAGTGGPTTYGYTF. The CDR3 nucleotides are TGTGCCAGCAGTGAAGCCGGGACAGGGGGCCCTACAACCTATGGCTACACCTTC.

There are a few counts of this clone. V gene TRBV9 combines with J gene TRBJ1-6; D gene unclear. In germline, CDR1 is SGDLS, CDR2 YYNGEE. The length of the CDR3 is 15 residues. The ends were cut back, 4 bases at V and 2 bases at J, with 10 bases in the middle. The CDR3 sequence: CASSNPVPYNSPLHF. CDR3 nucleotide sequence: TGTGCCAGCAGCAACCCCGTCCCCTATAATTCACCCCTCCACTTT.

J is TRBJ1-1 and V is TRBV30; the D gene is possibly TRBD1 (5 bases). The V end was cut by 5 bases, the J end by 5 bases, with 15 bases between. Germline assignment: CDR1 GTSNPN and CDR2 SVGIG (reference sequence). This CDR3 comprises 13 residues. The DNA of the CDR3 is TGTGCCTGGGCCAGACAGAGGAGGACTGAAGCTTTCTTT. It specifies CAWARQRRTEAFF.

The sample holds a few counts of this clone. The V call is TRBV6-1, the J call TRBJ1-2, with D perhaps matching TRBD1 (5 bases). Trimming pared 4 bases from V and 2 bases from J, leaving 17 bases between. There are 16 residues in the CDR3. CDR1 and CDR2 from the germline V gene are MNHNS and SASEGT. The CDR3 nucleotides read TGTGCCAGCAGTGCGTGGGTTGACAGTTTCAACTATGGCTACACCTTC. Its protein product is CASSAWVDSFNYGYTF.

In its sample, this clone was seen a few times. The chain combines TRBV5-1 with TRBJ1-6, with no clear D. This CDR3 contains 15 residues. Trimming removed 0 bases at V and 7 bases at J, with 11 bases between. Looked up from germline, CDR1 is SGHRS and CDR2 is YFSETQ. This chain's CDR3 is CASSLDGRENSPLHF. The CDR3 DNA follows: TGCGCCAGCAGCTTGGACGGGAGGGAGAATTCACCCCTCCACTTT.

The chain links TRBV29-1 to TRBJ1-3; TRBD1 matches 10 bases. V lost 3 bases to trimming and J lost 1 base; unmatched junction nucleotides: 6. The CDR3 runs 16 residues. CDR1 and CDR2 from the germline V gene are SQVTM and ANQGSEA. The DNA for the CDR3 is TGCAGCGTTGATAGTACGGGACAGGGGTCTGGAAACACCATATATTTT. Encoded protein: CSVDSTGQGSGNTIYF.

V and J are TRBV30 and TRBJ2-1; tentatively, D is TRBD1 (6 bases). The CDR3 spans 14 residues. V shed 1 base and J shed 6 bases, with 13 bases lying between them. Germline V gene sequence: CDR1 GTSNPN, CDR2 SVGIG (reference sequence). In DNA form, the CDR3 reads TGTGCCTGGAGTGCAGGGGTTATTTCCAATGAGCAGTTCTTC. It yields the protein CAWSAGVISNEQFF. Supplemented by reference TRBV30 and TRBJ2-1, the full variable domain reads SQTIHQWPATLVQPVGSPLSLECTVEGTSNPNLYWYRQAAGRGLQLLFYSVGIGQISSEVPQNLSASRPQDRQFILSSKKLLLSDSGFYLCAWSAGVISNEQFFGPGTRLTVL.

The chain combines TRBV6-1 with TRBJ2-5; D not resolved. The CDR3 is made up of 13 amino acids. Germline V CDR1 and CDR2: MNHNS, SASEGT. Trimming stripped 4 bases from V and 5 bases from J, with 11 bases between. For the CDR3, the DNA is TGTGCCAGCAGTGTCCAGTTAAGGGAGACCCAGTACTTC. It codes for CASSVQLRETQYF.

This chain connects TRBV30 to TRBJ1-1; no clear D. The germline V and J ends were trimmed by 4 bases and 1 base, with 13 bases remaining between them. This CDR3 is built from 14 residues. From germline, CDR1 is GTSNPN and CDR2 SVGIG (reference sequence). The chain's CDR3 is CAWKRPRGNTEAFF. CDR3 DNA: TGTGCCTGGAAGCGTCCCCGGGGGAACACTGAAGCTTTCTTT.

V gene TRBV5-8 combines with J gene TRBJ1-6; D not certain. This CDR3 comprises 15 residues. Per germline, CDR1 SGHTS and CDR2 YDEGEE. V was pared by 7 bases and J by 2 bases, with 13 bases between. The CDR3 nucleotides read TGTGCCAGCCTCTCGAGGGTGACCTATAATTCACCCCTCCACTTT. Amino acid sequence: CASLSRVTYNSPLHF.

This chain uses TRBV7-2 with TRBJ2-7; D is unresolved. Germline V CDR1 and CDR2: SGHTA, FQGNSA. The CDR3 runs 14 residues. V was cut by 3 bases and J by 0 bases, with 9 bases left in between. In DNA form, the CDR3 reads TGTGCCAGCAGCTTCAGTTATAGCTCCTACGAGCAGTACTTC. As protein: CASSFSYSSYEQYF.

The genes are TRBV18 and TRBJ2-2; no firm D call. The germline V and J ends were trimmed by 3 bases and 2 bases, with 10 bases remaining between them. This CDR3 region has 15 residues. Per the germline V gene, CDR1 is KGHSH and CDR2 is LQKENI. CDR3 DNA sequence: TGTGCCAGCTCACCTAGATCACGAAACACCGGGGAGCTGTTTTTT. It encodes CASSPRSRNTGELFF.

Here the CDR3 reads CASLDLVSGTYEQYF. DNA of the CDR3: TGTGCCAGCCTCGACCTGGTGAGCGGGACCTACGAGCAGTACTTC. The chain combines TRBV5-6 with TRBJ2-7; 7 bases match TRBD2. Germline assignment: CDR1 SGHDT and CDR2 YYEEEE. V trimming: 7 bases; J trimming: 2 bases; junction bases outside the gene matches: 12. This CDR3 has 15 amino acids.

This chain joins TRBV7-3 and TRBJ2-1; D tentatively fits TRBD1 or TRBD2 (5 bases each). Between the trimmed V and J ends, which lost 11 bases and 5 bases, there was a span of 19 bases. This CDR3 is built from 14 residues. CDR1 and CDR2 (germline): SGHTA, FQGTGA. CDR3 coding DNA: TGTGCCTCAGCGCGGGTCCGGACAAACAATGAGCAGTTCTTC. This translates into CASARVRTNNEQFF.

This chain connects TRBV2 to TRBJ2-7, with 13 bases identical to TRBD2. From germline, CDR1 is SNHLY and CDR2 FYNNEI. There are 15 residues in the CDR3. With 6 bases clipped from V and 4 bases from J, the junction kept 6 bases outside the gene matches. CDR3 sequence reads: CASRGLAGVVYEQYF. For the CDR3, the DNA is TGTGCCAGCAGAGGACTAGCGGGGGTTGTTTACGAGCAGTACTTC.

The sample holds one count of this clone. The chain is built from TRBV4-1 and TRBJ1-2; D possibly corresponds to TRBD1 (5 bases). V lost 0 bases, J lost 5 bases, and 16 bases lay in between. There are 16 residues in the CDR3. Germline V CDR1 and CDR2: MGHRA, YSYEKL. The CDR3 bases are TGCGCCAGCAGCCAAGATCTTATGCGGGGGGGGTATGGCTACACCTTC. Amino acids: CASSQDLMRGGYGYTF.

The J gene is TRBJ1-1, the V gene TRBV29-1; D remains ambiguous. Germline assignment: CDR1 SQVTM and CDR2 ANQGSEA. V dropped 5 bases and J dropped 6 bases, with 10 bases sitting between them. This CDR3 has 11 residues. CDR3 in amino acids: CSVFSSAEAFF. The DNA of the CDR3 is TGCAGCGTTTTTTCGTCAGCTGAAGCTTTCTTT.